This entry describes one T cell receptor beta chain. Its matching antigen is unknown. The sample has other DNA sequences that encode this CDR3 too. The record originates from a study of cytomegalovirus exposure and HLA in healthy donors. Study findings and constraints: Only CMV serostatus was available as immune exposure information. In an earlier analysis, in some 500 donors, most V segments appeared productive either ~90% or ~30% of the time. The study designated some 180 TCR beta chains cytomegalovirus-associated. Later, an analysis found that common viral pathogens appeared to be linked with several of the most significant clusters.

The CDR3 is made up of 13 amino acids. Trimming cost V 2 bases and J 4 bases, with 8 bases left between them. The V gene's germline CDR1 is MNHEY and CDR2 SVGAGI. The PCR was carried out with 60 Vbeta primers and 13 Jbeta primers. TCRdb keeps only in-frame clones here, not all; method: immunoSEQ multiplex PCR. The sample carries approximately 250,000 clones, 78% recorded once. The sample comprised PBMCs. This TCR was sampled from a boy aged 10-17 years in good health and CMV-seronegative. V usage is TRBV6-5 and J usage is TRBJ1-1, with a weak D call TRBD1 (5 bases). The CDR3 loop reads CASSYPGGTEAFF. The CDR3 nucleotides read TGTGCCAGCAGTTACCCCGGGGGCACTGAAGCTTTCTTT.